This T cell receptor beta chain was obtained from a study of blood T cell repertoires in COVID-19. Germline CDR1 reads LNHDA; CDR2 reads SQIVND (reference sequence). V lost 9 bases and J lost 0, with 8 bases in between. The CDR3 contains 13 residues. Authors' processing steps: The authors estimated nucleated cell counts from reference gene primer amplification. The protocol was immunoSEQ multiplex PCR, while the TCRdb copy is restricted to in-frame clones and leaves out a portion. V, J and clone size are taken as reported in that table, and D and trimming were inferred from the DNA itself. The table lists roughly 42,000 clones, 70% to 90% of them singletons.

V gene TRBV19 combines with J gene TRBJ1-4; D not resolved. Sequenced: peripheral blood. The sequence derives from a man aged 55 to 70 with acute or convalescent COVID-19. The CDR3 DNA is TGTGCCAGCCAGACTGCAACTAATGAAAAACTGTTTTTT. Residues: CASQTATNEKLFF.